The clone carrying this T cell receptor (beta chain) was observed many times. The antigen is undetermined. These data belong to a study of neurological immune-mediated disorders. Whole-study findings and limits: Across subjects, no CDR3 amino acid sequence appeared in expanded clones of more than one subject, a finding that suggested private repertoires in all groups. The most TCR clonal expansion was seen in HTLV-1-associated myelopathy, and the least was seen in multiple sclerosis, which fell below healthy controls.

Every sequencing run returned over 200 million TCR-beta sequences, which were derived from 15-18 subjects. MiXCR, run by TCRdb on the 5' RACE reads, gives a single entry per CDR3 protein. The data hold 45,000 to 55,000 distinct CDR3 sequences, with 10% observed a single time. Unsorted libraries were prepared from 2 million PBMCs held at -80 C. This sequence originates from a woman aged 35 to 49 with HTLV-1-associated myelopathy (HAM/TSP). Sequenced material: PBMCs.

CDR3 sequence (DNA): TGCAGTGCTAGAGATCCAAATCAGGGTTGGAACACTGAAGCTTTCTTT. Translated, it gives CSARDPNQGWNTEAFF. The chain carries TRBV20-1 and TRBJ1-1, with D possibly being TRBD1 (5 bases). The CDR3 is made up of 16 amino acids. With 0 bases removed from V and 1 base from J, the gap between germline ends came to 15 bases. CDR1 and CDR2 (germline): DFQATT, SNEGSKA (reference sequence).